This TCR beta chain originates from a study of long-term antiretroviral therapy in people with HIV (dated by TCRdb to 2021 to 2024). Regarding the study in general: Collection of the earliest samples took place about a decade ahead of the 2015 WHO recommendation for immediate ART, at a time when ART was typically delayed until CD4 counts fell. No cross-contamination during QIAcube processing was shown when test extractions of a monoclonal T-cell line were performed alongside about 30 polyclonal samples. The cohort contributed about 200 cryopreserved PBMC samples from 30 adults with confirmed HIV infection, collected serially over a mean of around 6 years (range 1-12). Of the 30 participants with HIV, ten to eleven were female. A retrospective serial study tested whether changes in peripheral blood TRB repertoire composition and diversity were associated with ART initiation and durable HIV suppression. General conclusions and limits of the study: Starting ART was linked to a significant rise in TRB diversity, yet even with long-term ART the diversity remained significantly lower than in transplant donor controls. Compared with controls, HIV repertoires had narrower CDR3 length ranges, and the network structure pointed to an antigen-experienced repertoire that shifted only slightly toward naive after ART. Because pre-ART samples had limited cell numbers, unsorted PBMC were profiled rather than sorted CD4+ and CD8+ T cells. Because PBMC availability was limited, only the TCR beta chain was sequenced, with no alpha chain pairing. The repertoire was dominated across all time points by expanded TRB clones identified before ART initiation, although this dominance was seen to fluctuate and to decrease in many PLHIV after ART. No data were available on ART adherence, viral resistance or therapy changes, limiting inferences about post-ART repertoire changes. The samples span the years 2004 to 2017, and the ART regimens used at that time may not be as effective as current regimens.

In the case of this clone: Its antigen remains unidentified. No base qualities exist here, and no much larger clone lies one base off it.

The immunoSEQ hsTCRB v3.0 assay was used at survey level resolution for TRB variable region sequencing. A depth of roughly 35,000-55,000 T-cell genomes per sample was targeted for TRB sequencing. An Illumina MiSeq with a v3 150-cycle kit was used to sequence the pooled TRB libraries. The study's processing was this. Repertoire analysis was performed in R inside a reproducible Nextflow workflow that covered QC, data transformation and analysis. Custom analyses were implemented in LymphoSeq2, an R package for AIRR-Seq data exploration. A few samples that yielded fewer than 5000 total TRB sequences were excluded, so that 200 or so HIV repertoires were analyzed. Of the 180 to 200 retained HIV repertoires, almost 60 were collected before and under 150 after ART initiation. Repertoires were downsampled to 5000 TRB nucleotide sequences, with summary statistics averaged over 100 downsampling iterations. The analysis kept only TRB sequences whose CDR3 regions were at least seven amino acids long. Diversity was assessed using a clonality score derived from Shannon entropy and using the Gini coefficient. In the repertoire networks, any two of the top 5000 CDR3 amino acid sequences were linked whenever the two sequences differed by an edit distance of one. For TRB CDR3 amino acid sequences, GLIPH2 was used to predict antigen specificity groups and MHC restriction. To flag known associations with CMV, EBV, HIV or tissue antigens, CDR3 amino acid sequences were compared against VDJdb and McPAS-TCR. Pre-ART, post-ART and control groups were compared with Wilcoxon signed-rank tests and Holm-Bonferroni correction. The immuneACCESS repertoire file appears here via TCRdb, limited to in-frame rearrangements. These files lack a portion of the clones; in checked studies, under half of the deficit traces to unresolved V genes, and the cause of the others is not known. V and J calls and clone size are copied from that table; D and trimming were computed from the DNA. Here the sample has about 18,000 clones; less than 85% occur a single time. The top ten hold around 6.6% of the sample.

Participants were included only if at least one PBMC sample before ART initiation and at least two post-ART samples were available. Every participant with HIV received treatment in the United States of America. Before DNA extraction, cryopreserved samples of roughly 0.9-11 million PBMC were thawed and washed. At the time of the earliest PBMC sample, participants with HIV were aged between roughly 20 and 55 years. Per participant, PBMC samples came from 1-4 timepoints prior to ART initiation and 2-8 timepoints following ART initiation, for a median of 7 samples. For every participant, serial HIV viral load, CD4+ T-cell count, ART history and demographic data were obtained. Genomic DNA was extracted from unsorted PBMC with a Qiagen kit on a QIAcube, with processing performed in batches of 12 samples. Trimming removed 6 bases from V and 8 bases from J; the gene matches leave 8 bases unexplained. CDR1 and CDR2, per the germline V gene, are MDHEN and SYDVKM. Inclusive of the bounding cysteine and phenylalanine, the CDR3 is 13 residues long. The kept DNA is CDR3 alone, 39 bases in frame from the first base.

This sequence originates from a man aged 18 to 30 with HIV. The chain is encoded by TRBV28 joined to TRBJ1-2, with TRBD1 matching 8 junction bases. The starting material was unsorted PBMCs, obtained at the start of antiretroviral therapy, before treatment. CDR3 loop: CASRSGQVQGYTF. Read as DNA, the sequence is TGTGCCAGCAGATCGGGACAGGTGCAGGGCTACACCTTC.